This TCR beta chain was recovered during a study of T cells in Graves' hyperthyroidism and ophthalmopathy. CDR1 is MNHNS, CDR2 SASEGT, per germline. V was pared by 8 bases and J by 4 bases, with 8 bases between. The CDR3 is 11 amino acids. RNA transcripts were the template for amplifying TCR beta CDR3 regions. The HTBI set primed first-round TCR CDR3 RT-PCR. One entry per CDR3 protein results from TCRdb running MiXCR on the multiplex PCR reads. This table holds 730,000 or so distinct CDR3 sequences, around a sixth found once. The rearrangement uses TRBV6-1 and TRBJ2-5; D gene unclear. Sequencing was performed on blood. The TCR comes from a woman aged 45-65 years with Graves' hyperthyroidism that later progressed to Graves' ophthalmopathy. CDR3 in DNA: TGTGCCAGCGTAGGGCGAGAGACCCAGTACTTC. This sequence encodes CASVGRETQYF.